The next 17 T cell receptor beta chains were all read from a single sample in a study of blood T cell repertoires in COVID-19. Sequencing used immunoSEQ multiplex PCR; TCRdb keeps in-frame clones, though not all of them. The table includes around 140,000 clones, approximately 78% detected once. The sequencing input was PBMCs or T cells enriched from blood (not recorded which). All receptors derive from a woman between 50 and 59 years old who had recovered from COVID-19.

CDR3 in DNA: TGCGCCAGCAGTGGGACAGTGCCCACCTACGAGCAGTACGTC. As protein: CASSGTVPTYEQYV. The chain joins TRBV10-1 to TRBJ2-7; weak D call: TRBD1 (6 bases). Germline V gene lookup returns CDR1 WNHNN and CDR2 SYGVQD (reference sequence). The CDR3 covers 14 residues. V was clipped by 4 bases and J by 2 bases, with 12 bases between them.

The chain couples TRBV27 to TRBJ2-3; D unresolved. This CDR3 comprises 12 residues. The germline gives CDR1 MNHEY, CDR2 SMNVEV (reference sequence). The V end lost 0 bases, the J end lost 5 bases, and 3 bases lay between the germline ends. CDR3 sequence reads: CASSLSGDTQYF. In DNA form, the CDR3 reads TGTGCCAGCAGTTTATCCGGAGATACGCAGTATTTT.

This chain connects TRBV2 to TRBJ1-5; 7 bases align to TRBD1. The CDR3 has 13 residues. Germline-derived CDR1 and CDR2 are SNHLY and FYNNEI. V lost 8 bases, J lost 3 bases, and 4 bases stayed unmatched. CDR3 region: CASGTDHNQPQHF. The CDR3 bases are TGTGCCAGCGGGACAGATCACAATCAGCCCCAGCATTTT.

This clone was counted between two and nine times. The V call is TRBV25-1, the J call TRBJ2-7; 13 bases align to TRBD2. V lost 1 base to trimming and J lost 8 bases; unmatched junction nucleotides: 5. The CDR3 is 15 amino acids. Germline assignment: CDR1 MGHDK and CDR2 SYGVNS. The CDR3 reads CASSESTSGGAKQYF. In DNA form, the CDR3 reads TGTGCCAGCAGTGAATCTACTAGCGGGGGGGCCAAGCAGTACTTC.

The chain has TRBV5-1 and TRBJ1-3; 7 nucleotides align to TRBD1. CDR1 is SGHRS and CDR2 is YFSETQ in the germline V gene. V dropped 0 bases and J dropped 0; count of bases not matched to a gene: 9. The CDR3 consists of 18 residues. Here the CDR3 reads CASSLAPAGGSSGNTIYF. The CDR3 bases are TGCGCCAGCAGCTTGGCCCCAGCAGGGGGTAGCTCTGGAAACACCATATATTTT.

V is TRBV9 and J is TRBJ1-1; D perhaps matches TRBD1 (6 bases). CDR3 size: 13 residues. Germline V lookup: CDR1 SGDLS, CDR2 YYNGEE. V lost 4 bases, J lost 3 bases, and 10 bases lay in between. The CDR3 DNA follows: TGTGCCAGCAGCTTACAGGGCGACACTGAAGCTTTCTTT. Protein product: CASSLQGDTEAFF.

The rearrangement joins TRBV27 to TRBJ1-5; 7 nucleotides match TRBD1. CDR3 length equals 15 residues. CDR1 is MNHEY and CDR2 is SMNVEV in the germline V gene (reference sequence). V shed 5 bases, J shed 7 bases, and the junction held 11 bases outside the gene matches. Written as DNA, the CDR3 is TGTGCCAGCAGTAAGACAGGACAGGTATGGCAGCCCCAGCATTTT. As protein: CASSKTGQVWQPQHF.

The chain carries TRBV3-1 (or the pseudogene TRBV3-2) and TRBJ1-2; D unclear. V was pared by 4 bases and J by 5 bases, with 17 bases between. The CDR3 sequence is 15 residues long. Germline V lookup: CDR1 LGHDT, CDR2 YNNKEL (reference sequence). The CDR3 sequence: CASSRRGIRGYGYTF. The DNA for the CDR3 is TGTGCCAGCAGCCGGCGAGGAATACGTGGGTATGGCTACACCTTC.

The chain is built from TRBV11-1 and TRBJ1-4; 8 bases fit TRBD1. Germline V lookup: CDR1 SGHAT, CDR2 FQDESV (reference sequence). V was clipped by 4 bases and J by 8 bases; unmatched bases: 6. This CDR3 has 14 amino acids. The CDR3 loop is CASSYGQGGEKLFF. In nucleotides, the CDR3 is TGTGCCAGCAGCTACGGACAGGGTGGCGAAAAACTGTTTTTT.

This clone was picked up many times. The gene calls are TRBV5-8 and TRBJ1-5; D is possibly TRBD1 (5 bases). The CDR3 totals 16 residues. Per germline, CDR1 SGHTS and CDR2 YDEGEE. V gave up 4 bases and J gave up 0 bases, with 14 bases separating them. Written as DNA, the CDR3 is TGTGCCAGCAGCAGCTACAGGCCGAATAGCAATCAGCCCCAGCATTTT. It translates to CASSSYRPNSNQPQHF.

The rearrangement uses TRBV2 and TRBJ2-2, with 8 bases matching TRBD2. In germline, CDR1 is SNHLY, CDR2 FYNNEI. Trimming removed 7 bases from V and 5 bases from J; junction bases left unmatched: 9. This CDR3 comprises 15 residues. The CDR3: CASIMAGGRTGELFF. In DNA, the CDR3 is TGTGCCAGCATTATGGCGGGGGGACGAACCGGGGAGCTGTTTTTT.

The rearrangement uses TRBV28 and TRBJ1-4, with 7 bases fitting TRBD1. The CDR3 spans 15 residues. V gave up 4 bases and J gave up 7 bases; unmatched junction bases: 9. In germline, CDR1 is MDHEN, CDR2 SYDVKM. The DNA of the CDR3 is TGTGCCAGCAGTTCTGACAGGGCGGTCGGTGAAAAACTGTTTTTT. Translated, it gives CASSSDRAVGEKLFF.

This rearrangement joins TRBV28 to TRBJ1-4; 11 nucleotides align to TRBD1. The V gene's germline CDR1 is MDHEN and CDR2 SYDVKM. The CDR3 has 14 amino acids. J lost 7 bases, V lost 10 bases, and 8 bases had no gene match. The DNA of the CDR3 is TGTGCCACTTTTCATGGACAGGGGGCTGAAAAACTGTTTTTT. Its protein is CATFHGQGAEKLFF. The whole variable domain, filled in from reference TRBV28 and TRBJ1-4, reads DVKVTQSSRYLVKRTGEKVFLECVQDMDHENMFWYRQDPGLGLRLIYFSYDVKMKEKGDIPEGYSVSREKKERFSLILESASTNQTSMYLCATFHGQGAEKLFFGSGTQLSVL.

This sequence joins TRBV27 and TRBJ1-1, with TRBD1 matching 7 bases. Looked up from germline, CDR1 is MNHEY and CDR2 is SMNVEV (reference sequence). CDR3 length: 13 residues. Trimming cost V 6 bases and J 4 bases; bases outside gene matches: 5. The CDR3 region has the DNA TGTGCCAGCAGAGTGACAGGGCCCACTGAAGCTTTCTTT. This gives the protein CASRVTGPTEAFF.

This clone appeared once. The chain combines TRBV5-1 with TRBJ2-6; D is unresolved. The CDR3 runs to 14 residues. Trimming shortened V by 3 bases and J by 1 base, and 5 bases separated the two germline ends. The V gene's germline CDR1 is SGHRS and CDR2 YFSETQ. The CDR3 sequence is CASSSGSGANVLTF. The CDR3 nucleotides are TGCGCCAGCAGCTCGGGTTCTGGGGCCAACGTCCTGACTTTC.

V and J are TRBV4-1 and TRBJ1-6; D perhaps matches TRBD1 (6 bases). Germline lookup yields CDR1 MGHRA and CDR2 YSYEKL. This CDR3 has 15 amino acids. Trimming shortened V by 0 bases and J by 10 bases, and 13 bases separated the two germline ends. The CDR3 sequence: CASSQDSRGESPLHF. For the CDR3, the DNA is TGCGCCAGCAGCCAAGATTCCAGGGGAGAATCACCCCTCCACTTT.

The chain uses TRBV5-1 and TRBJ1-1; D might be TRBD1 (5 bases). The CDR3 spans 18 residues. V dropped 1 base and J dropped 4 bases, with 23 bases sitting between them. CDR1 is SGHRS and CDR2 is YFSETQ in the germline V gene. CDR3 nucleotides: TGCGCCAGCAGCTTGTCGGGCGCGGGCCTGGGGGAGGCCACTGAAGCTTTCTTT. Its protein product is CASSLSGAGLGEATEAFF.